The sequence of this TCR beta chain was determined in a study of blood T cell repertoires in COVID-19. Clones were read by immunoSEQ multiplex PCR, and TCRdb kept only the in-frame ones, dropping some. The table records roughly 260,000 clones, about 90% of them present only once. The count of this clone is one. Germline CDR1 is SGHRS and CDR2 is YFSETQ. V lost 3 bases, J lost 5 bases, and 14 bases stayed unmatched. The CDR3 has 17 amino acids. The receptor comes from a woman aged 35 to 49 with acute or convalescent COVID-19. The sequenced sample was peripheral blood. The chain is built from TRBV5-1 and TRBJ1-2; the match to TRBD1 covers 9 bases. In DNA form, the CDR3 reads TGCGCCAGCAGCTCACGTCCTACAGGGGGCGCGGCGTATGGCTACACCTTC. Protein sequence: CASSSRPTGGAAYGYTF.